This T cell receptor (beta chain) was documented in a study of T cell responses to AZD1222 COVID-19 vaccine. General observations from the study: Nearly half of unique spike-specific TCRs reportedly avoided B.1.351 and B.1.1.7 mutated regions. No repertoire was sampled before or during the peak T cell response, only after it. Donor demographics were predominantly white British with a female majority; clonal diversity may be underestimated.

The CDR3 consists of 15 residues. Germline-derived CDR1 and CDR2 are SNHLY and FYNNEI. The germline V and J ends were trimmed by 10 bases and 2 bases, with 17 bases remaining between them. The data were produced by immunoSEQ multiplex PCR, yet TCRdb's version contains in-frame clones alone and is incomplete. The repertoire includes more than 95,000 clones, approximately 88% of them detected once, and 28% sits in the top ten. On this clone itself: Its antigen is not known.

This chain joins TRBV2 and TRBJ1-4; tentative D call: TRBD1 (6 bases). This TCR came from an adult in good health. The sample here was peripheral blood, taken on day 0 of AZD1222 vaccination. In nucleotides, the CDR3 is TGTGCCATTAGACTGGGGGGCGGCACTAATGAAAAACTGTTTTTT. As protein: CAIRLGGGTNEKLFF.